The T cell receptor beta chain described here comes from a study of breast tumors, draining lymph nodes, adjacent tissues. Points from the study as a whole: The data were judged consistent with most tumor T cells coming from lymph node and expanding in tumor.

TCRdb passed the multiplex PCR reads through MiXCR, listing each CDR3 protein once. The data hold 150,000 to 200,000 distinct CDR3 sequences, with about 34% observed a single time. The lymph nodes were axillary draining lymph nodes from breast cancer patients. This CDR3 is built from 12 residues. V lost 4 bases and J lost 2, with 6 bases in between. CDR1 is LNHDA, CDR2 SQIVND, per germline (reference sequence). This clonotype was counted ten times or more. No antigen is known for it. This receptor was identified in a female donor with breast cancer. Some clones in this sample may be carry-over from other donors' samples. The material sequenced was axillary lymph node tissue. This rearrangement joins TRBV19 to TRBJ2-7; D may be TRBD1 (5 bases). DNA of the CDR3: TGTGCCAGTAGTAGGACACCCTACGAGCAGTACTTC. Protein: CASSRTPYEQYF.